This TCR beta chain comes out of a study of control samples from healthy donors and cancer patients. Trimming left V 1 base short and J 8 bases short, with 15 bases between. CDR1 is MGHRA, CDR2 YSYEKL, per germline. CDR3 length: 16 amino acids. Profiling relied on immunoSEQ multiplex PCR, and the TCRdb table lists in-frame clones only, not all of them. The profile shows about 120,000 clones, about 83% of them singletons. The chain links TRBV4-1 to TRBJ1-6, with a tentative D call TRBD1 (5 bases). Sample: blood. The source is a man between 25 and 39 years old in good health. CDR3 region: CASSQGPRARDSPLHF. DNA for the CDR3: TGCGCCAGCAGCCAAGGTCCCAGGGCAAGGGATTCACCCCTCCACTTT.